Listed below are T cell receptor beta chains from one sample, sequenced in a study of shared clonotypes between healthy human individuals. Profiled with immunoSEQ multiplex PCR; TCRdb holds only in-frame clones, not every one. Of about 2 million clones listed, less than 95% are singletons. The sample taken for sequencing was naive CD8+ T cells sorted from blood. The receptors were sampled from a man younger than 35 in good health. Each CDR3 is given with its conserved first and last residue. A D gene is named only where the DNA matches it firmly. Clone size is stated in some rows and not others, as once, few, many or a class when expanded.

d_call: TRBD1
clone_size: once
j_call: TRBJ2-2
v_call: TRBV5-5
cdr3_aa: CASSLKDRLGSGELFF
cdr3_nt: TGTGCCAGCAGCTTGAAGGACAGGTTAGGGTCCGGGGAGCTGTTTTTT

d_call: NA
clone_size: NA
j_call: TRBJ1-1
v_call: TRBV29-1
cdr3_aa: CSVEDLTEAFF
cdr3_nt: TGCAGCGTTGAAGATTTGACTGAAGCTTTCTTT

d_call: NA
clone_size: NA
j_call: TRBJ2-5
v_call: TRBV2
cdr3_aa: CAIRGRETQYF
cdr3_nt: TGTGCCATTAGGGGTAGAGAGACCCAGTACTTC

d_call: NA
clone_size: NA
j_call: TRBJ2-5
v_call: TRBV5-8
cdr3_aa: CASSDAGWPSETQYF
cdr3_nt: TGTGCCAGCAGCGATGCAGGGTGGCCCTCGGAGACCCAGTACTTC

d_call: NA
clone_size: NA
j_call: TRBJ2-7
v_call: TRBV11-2
cdr3_aa: CASSLVFYEQYF
cdr3_nt: TGTGCCAGCAGCTTAGTTTTCTACGAGCAGTACTTC

d_call: NA
clone_size: NA
j_call: TRBJ2-3
v_call: TRBV5-4
cdr3_aa: CASSLGSPADTQYF
cdr3_nt: TGTGCCAGCAGCTTGGGAAGCCCGGCAGATACGCAGTATTTT

d_call: TRBD2
clone_size: NA
j_call: TRBJ2-3
v_call: TRBV5-6
cdr3_aa: CASSLMGAGGDTQYF
cdr3_nt: TGTGCCAGCAGCCTGATGGGAGCGGGGGGAGATACGCAGTATTTT

d_call: NA
clone_size: NA
j_call: TRBJ2-7
v_call: TRBV27
cdr3_aa: CASSSLTVSYEQYF
cdr3_nt: TGTGCCAGCAGTTCCCTAACAGTCTCCTACGAGCAGTACTTC

d_call: TRBD1
clone_size: once
j_call: TRBJ1-1
v_call: TRBV7-9
cdr3_aa: CASSVTGTGVEGTEAFF
cdr3_nt: TGTGCCAGCAGCGTAACCGGGACAGGGGTCGAGGGCACTGAAGCTTTCTTT

d_call: NA
clone_size: NA
j_call: TRBJ1-2
v_call: TRBV27
cdr3_aa: CASRNGGGGYGYTF
cdr3_nt: TGTGCCAGCAGGAACGGAGGGGGGGGCTATGGCTACACCTTC

d_call: TRBD2
clone_size: NA
j_call: TRBJ2-1
v_call: TRBV4-2
cdr3_aa: CASSQDGLVFLGNEQFF
cdr3_nt: TGTGCCAGCAGCCAAGACGGACTAGTCTTCCTGGGTAATGAGCAGTTCTTC

d_call: NA
clone_size: NA
j_call: TRBJ2-7
v_call: TRBV10-3
cdr3_aa: CAISELQVPYEQYF
cdr3_nt: TGTGCCATCAGTGAGCTCCAGGTTCCCTACGAGCAGTACTTC

d_call: TRBD2
clone_size: NA
j_call: TRBJ2-5
v_call: TRBV19
cdr3_aa: CASSSGRTRETQYF
cdr3_nt: TGTGCCAGTAGTAGCGGGAGGACTAGGGAGACCCAGTACTTC